The entry that follows covers one T cell receptor (beta chain) sequence. Antigen unknown. The sample belongs to a study of PD-1 blockade in mismatch repair-deficient tumors. Study overall: Enrolled about 2013-2017, patients had progressing, pretreated mismatch repair-deficient cancers of 11 to 13 types. Study-level points and caveats: After pembrolizumab, tumor-resident clones rose rapidly, then generally contracted before radiologic responses.

Every patient had mismatch repair deficiency by PCR or immunohistochemistry. TCR sequencing covered a few patients who responded to pembrolizumab. The V gene's germline CDR1 is SGHTA and CDR2 FQGNSA. This CDR3 has 14 residues. Trimming took off 3 bases at V and 8 bases at J, with 14 bases between the two ends. Data came from immunoSEQ multiplex PCR; TCRdb stores just in-frame clones and leaves some out. The table has more than 85,000 clones, 65% to 85% seen once. Here the sequenced sample was peripheral blood, taken around 8 months after starting pembrolizumab. J is TRBJ1-5 and V is TRBV7-2; no firm D call. The TCR comes from an adult with mismatch repair-deficient cancer. CDR3 sequence reads: CASSLAGFWEPQHF. For the CDR3, the DNA is TGTGCCAGCAGCTTGGCCGGGTTCTGGGAGCCCCAGCATTTT.